This T cell receptor (beta chain) is drawn from a study of cytomegalovirus exposure and HLA in healthy donors. Germline V gene sequence: CDR1 MNHEY, CDR2 SMNVEV (reference sequence). CDR3 size: 13 residues. V was clipped by 8 bases and J by 12 bases, with 19 bases between them. Primers included in the PCR were 60 Vbeta and 13 Jbeta primers. Here immunoSEQ multiplex PCR was the method, and the copy in TCRdb shows in-frame clones only, minus some. This table holds about 160,000 clones, around 80% found once. The TCR comes from a male donor in good health and CMV-seropositive. What was sequenced was PBMCs. The V call is TRBV27, the J call TRBJ1-4, with D possibly matching TRBD1 (5 bases). The CDR3 DNA reads as TGTGCCAGCGGCGGGGGAACACTGAAGGAACTGTTTTTT. It yields the protein CASGGGTLKELFF. Supplemented by reference TRBV27 and TRBJ1-4, the full variable domain reads EAQVTQNPRYLITVTGKKLTVTCSQNMNHEYMSWYRQDPGLGLRQIYYSMNVEVTDKGDVPEGYKVSRKEKRNFPLILESPSPNQTSLYFCASGGGTLKELFFGSGTQLSVL.